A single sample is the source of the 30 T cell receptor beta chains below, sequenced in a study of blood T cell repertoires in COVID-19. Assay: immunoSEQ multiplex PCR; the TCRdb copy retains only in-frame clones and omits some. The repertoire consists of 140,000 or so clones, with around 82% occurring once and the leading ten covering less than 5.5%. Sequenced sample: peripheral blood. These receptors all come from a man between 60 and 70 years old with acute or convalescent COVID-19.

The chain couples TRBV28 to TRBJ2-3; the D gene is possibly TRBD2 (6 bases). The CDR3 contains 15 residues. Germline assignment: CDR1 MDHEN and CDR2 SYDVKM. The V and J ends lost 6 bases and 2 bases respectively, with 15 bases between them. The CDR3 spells CASSPRDSYTDTQYF. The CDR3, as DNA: TGTGCCAGCAGCCCTAGGGACTCGTACACAGATACGCAGTATTTT.

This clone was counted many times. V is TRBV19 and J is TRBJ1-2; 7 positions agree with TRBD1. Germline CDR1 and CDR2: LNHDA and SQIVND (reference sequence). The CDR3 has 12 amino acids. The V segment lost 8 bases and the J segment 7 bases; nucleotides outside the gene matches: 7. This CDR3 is CASGEGAGGYTF. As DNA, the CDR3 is TGTGCCAGTGGAGAGGGGGCAGGTGGCTACACCTTC.

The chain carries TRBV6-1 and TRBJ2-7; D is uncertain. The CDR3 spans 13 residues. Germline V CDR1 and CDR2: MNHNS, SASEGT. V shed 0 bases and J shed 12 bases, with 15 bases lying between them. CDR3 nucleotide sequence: TGTGCCAGCAGTGAAGCCGGTACCACCGATCGGTACTTC. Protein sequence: CASSEAGTTDRYF.

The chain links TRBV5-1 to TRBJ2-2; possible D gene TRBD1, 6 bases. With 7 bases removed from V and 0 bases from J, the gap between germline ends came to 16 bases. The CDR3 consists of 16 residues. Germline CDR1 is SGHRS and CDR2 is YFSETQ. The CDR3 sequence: CASGKDRTANTGELFF. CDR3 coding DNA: TGCGCCAGCGGCAAGGACAGAACTGCGAACACCGGGGAGCTGTTTTTT. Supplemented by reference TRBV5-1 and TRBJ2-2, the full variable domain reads KAGVTQTPRYLIKTRGQQVTLSCSPISGHRSVSWYQQTPGQGLQFLFEYFSETQRNKGNFPGRFSGRQFSNSRSEMNVSTLELGDSALYLCASGKDRTANTGELFFGEGSRLTVL.

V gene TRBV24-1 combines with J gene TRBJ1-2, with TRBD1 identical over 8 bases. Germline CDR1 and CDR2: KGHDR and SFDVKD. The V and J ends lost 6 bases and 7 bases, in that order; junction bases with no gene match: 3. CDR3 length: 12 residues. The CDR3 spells CATSQGASGYTF. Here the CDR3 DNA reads TGTGCCACCAGTCAGGGGGCCTCTGGCTACACCTTC.

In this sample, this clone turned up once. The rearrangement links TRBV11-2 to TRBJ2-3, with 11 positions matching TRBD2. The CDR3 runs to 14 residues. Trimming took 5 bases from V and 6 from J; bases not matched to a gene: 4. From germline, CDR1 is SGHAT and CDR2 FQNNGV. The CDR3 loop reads CASSRTSGLDTQYF. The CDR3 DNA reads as TGTGCCAGCAGCCGGACTAGCGGGCTGGATACGCAGTATTTT.

The CDR3 here is CASSFGDRGPGELFF. Here the CDR3 DNA reads TGTGCCAGCAGTTTCGGGGACAGGGGGCCGGGGGAGCTGTTTTTT. The chain joins TRBV28 to TRBJ2-2; 12 nucleotides agree with TRBD1. Germline-derived CDR1 and CDR2 are MDHEN and SYDVKM. This CDR3 has 15 amino acids. With V trimmed by 3 bases and J by 8 bases, 4 bases remained unmatched.

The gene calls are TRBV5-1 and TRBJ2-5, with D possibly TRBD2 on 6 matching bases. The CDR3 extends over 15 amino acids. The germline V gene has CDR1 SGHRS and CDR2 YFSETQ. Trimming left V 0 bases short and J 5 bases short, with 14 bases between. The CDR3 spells CASSLAVGGEETQYF. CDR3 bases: TGCGCCAGCAGCTTGGCCGTTGGCGGGGAGGAGACCCAGTACTTC. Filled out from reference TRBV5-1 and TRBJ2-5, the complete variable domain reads KAGVTQTPRYLIKTRGQQVTLSCSPISGHRSVSWYQQTPGQGLQFLFEYFSETQRNKGNFPGRFSGRQFSNSRSEMNVSTLELGDSALYLCASSLAVGGEETQYFGPGTRLLVL.

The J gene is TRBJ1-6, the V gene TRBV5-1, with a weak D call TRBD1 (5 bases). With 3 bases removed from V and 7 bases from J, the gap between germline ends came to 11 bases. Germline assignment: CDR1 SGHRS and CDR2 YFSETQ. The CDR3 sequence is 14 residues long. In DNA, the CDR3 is TGCGCCAGCAGCTCCCGACAGACCAATTCACCCCTCCACTTT. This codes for CASSSRQTNSPLHF.

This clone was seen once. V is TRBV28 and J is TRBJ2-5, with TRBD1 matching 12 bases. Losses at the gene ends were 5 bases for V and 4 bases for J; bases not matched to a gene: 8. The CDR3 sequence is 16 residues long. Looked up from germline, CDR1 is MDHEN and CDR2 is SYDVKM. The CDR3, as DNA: TGTGCCAGCAGTCAAGTGGGACAGGGGGCGAGAGAGACCCAGTACTTC. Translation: CASSQVGQGARETQYF. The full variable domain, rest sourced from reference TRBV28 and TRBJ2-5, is DVKVTQSSRYLVKRTGEKVFLECVQDMDHENMFWYRQDPGLGLRLIYFSYDVKMKEKGDIPEGYSVSREKKERFSLILESASTNQTSMYLCASSQVGQGARETQYFGPGTRLLVL.

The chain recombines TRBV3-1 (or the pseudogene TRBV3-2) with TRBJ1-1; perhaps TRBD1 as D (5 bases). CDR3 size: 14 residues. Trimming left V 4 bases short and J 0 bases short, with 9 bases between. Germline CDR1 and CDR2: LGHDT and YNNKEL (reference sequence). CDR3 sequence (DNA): TGTGCCAGCAGCCTACAAGGGGTGAACACTGAAGCTTTCTTT. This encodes CASSLQGVNTEAFF.

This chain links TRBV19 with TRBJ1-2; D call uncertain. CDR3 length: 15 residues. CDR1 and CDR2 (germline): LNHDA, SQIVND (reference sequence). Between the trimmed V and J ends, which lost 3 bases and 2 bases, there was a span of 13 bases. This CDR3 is CASSIFGRPNYGYTF. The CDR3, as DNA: TGTGCCAGTAGTATTTTCGGCAGGCCAAACTATGGCTACACCTTC. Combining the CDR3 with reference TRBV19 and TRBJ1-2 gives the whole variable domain DGGITQSPKYLFRKEGQNVTLSCEQNLNHDAMYWYRQDPGQGLRLIYYSQIVNDFQKGDIAEGYSVSREKKESFPLTVTSAQKNPTAFYLCASSIFGRPNYGYTFGSGTRLTVV.

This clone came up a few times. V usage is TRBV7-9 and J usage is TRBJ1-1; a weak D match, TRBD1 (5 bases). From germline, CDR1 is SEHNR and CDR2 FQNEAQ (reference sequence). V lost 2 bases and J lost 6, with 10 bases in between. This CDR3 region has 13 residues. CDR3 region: CASSLSGDAEAFF. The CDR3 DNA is TGTGCCAGCAGCTTAAGCGGGGACGCTGAAGCTTTCTTT.

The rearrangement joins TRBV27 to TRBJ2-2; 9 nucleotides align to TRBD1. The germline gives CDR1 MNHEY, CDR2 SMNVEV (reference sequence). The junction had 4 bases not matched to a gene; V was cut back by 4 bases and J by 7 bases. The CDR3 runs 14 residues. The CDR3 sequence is CASSWDRANGELFF. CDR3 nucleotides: TGTGCCAGCAGTTGGGACAGGGCTAACGGGGAGCTGTTTTTT.

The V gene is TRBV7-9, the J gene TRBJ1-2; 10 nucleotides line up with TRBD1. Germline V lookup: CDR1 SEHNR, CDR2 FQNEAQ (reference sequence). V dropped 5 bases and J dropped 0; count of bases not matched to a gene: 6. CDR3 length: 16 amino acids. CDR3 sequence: CASSPRQGAANYGYTF. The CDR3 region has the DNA TGTGCCAGCAGCCCCAGACAGGGGGCTGCTAACTATGGCTACACCTTC.

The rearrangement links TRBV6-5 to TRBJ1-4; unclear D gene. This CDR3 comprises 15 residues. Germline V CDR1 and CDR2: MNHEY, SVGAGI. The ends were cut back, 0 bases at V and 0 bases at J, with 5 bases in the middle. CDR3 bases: TGTGCCAGCAGTTACTCACATTCAACTAATGAAAAACTGTTTTTT. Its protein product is CASSYSHSTNEKLFF.

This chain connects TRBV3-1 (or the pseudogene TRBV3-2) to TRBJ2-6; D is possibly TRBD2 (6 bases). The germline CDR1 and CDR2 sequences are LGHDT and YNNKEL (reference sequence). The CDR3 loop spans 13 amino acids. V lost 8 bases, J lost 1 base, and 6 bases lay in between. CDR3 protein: CASGGSGANVLTF. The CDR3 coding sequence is TGTGCCAGCGGGGGGTCTGGGGCCAACGTCCTGACTTTC.

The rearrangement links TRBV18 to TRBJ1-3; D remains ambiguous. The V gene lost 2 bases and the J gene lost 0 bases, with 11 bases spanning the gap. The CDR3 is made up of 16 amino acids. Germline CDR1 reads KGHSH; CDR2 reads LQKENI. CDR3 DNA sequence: TGTGCCAGCTCACCAGAGGAGGGTCGCTCTGGAAACACCATATATTTT. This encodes CASSPEEGRSGNTIYF.

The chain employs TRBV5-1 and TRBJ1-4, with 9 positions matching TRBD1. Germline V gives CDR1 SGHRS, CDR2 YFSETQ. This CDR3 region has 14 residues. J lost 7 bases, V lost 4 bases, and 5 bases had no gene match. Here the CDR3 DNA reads TGCGCCAGCAGCCAGGGACAGGGTACTGAAAAACTGTTTTTT. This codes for CASSQGQGTEKLFF.

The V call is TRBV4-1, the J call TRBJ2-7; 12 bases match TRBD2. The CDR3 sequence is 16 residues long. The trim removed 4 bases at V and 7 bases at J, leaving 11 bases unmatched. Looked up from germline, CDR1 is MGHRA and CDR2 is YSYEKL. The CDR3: CASSPELAGGPVEQYF. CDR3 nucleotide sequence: TGCGCCAGCAGCCCCGAACTAGCGGGAGGCCCAGTGGAGCAGTACTTC.

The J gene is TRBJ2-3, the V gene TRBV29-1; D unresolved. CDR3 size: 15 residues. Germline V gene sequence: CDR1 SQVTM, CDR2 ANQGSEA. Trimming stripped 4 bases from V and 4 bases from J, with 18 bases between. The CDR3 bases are TGCAGCGTTGCTCCTGACTTGTATGACTCAGATACGCAGTATTTT. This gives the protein CSVAPDLYDSDTQYF.

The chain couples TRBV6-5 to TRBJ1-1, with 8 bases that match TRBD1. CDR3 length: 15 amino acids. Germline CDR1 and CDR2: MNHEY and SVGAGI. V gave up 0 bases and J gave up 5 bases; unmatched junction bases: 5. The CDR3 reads CASSYSQGAATEAFF. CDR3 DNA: TGTGCCAGCAGTTACTCCCAGGGGGCTGCTACTGAAGCTTTCTTT.

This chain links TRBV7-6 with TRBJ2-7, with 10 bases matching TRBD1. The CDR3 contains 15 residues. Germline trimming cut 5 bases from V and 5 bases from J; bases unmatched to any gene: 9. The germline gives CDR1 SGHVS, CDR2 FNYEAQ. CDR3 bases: TGTGCCAGCAGCATGCGCCCCGGGACAGGGGACGAGCAGTACTTC. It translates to CASSMRPGTGDEQYF.

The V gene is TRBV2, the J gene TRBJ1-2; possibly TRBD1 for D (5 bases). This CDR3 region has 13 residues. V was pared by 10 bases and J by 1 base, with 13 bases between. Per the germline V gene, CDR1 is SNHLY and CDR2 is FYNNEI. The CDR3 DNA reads TGTGCCACAGCCTTCGACAGTAACTATGGCTACACCTTC. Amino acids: CATAFDSNYGYTF.

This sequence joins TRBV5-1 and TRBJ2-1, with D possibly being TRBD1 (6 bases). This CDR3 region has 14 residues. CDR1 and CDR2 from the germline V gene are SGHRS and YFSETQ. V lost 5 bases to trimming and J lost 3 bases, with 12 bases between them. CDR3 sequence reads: CASSRDRSYNEQFF. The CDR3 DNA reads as TGCGCCAGCAGTCGTGACAGGAGCTACAATGAGCAGTTCTTC.

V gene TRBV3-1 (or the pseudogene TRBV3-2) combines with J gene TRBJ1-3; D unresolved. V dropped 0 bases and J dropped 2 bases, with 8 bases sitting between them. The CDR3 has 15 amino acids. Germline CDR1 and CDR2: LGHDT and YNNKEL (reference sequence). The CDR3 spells CASSQDAGTGNTIYF. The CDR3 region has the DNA TGTGCCAGCAGCCAAGATGCGGGAACTGGAAACACCATATATTTT.

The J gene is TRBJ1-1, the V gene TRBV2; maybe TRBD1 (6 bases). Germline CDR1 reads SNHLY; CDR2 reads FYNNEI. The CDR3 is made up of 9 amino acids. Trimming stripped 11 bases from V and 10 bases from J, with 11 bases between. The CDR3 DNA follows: TGTGCCCTTGGGACAAGAGCTTTCTTT. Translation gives CALGTRAFF.

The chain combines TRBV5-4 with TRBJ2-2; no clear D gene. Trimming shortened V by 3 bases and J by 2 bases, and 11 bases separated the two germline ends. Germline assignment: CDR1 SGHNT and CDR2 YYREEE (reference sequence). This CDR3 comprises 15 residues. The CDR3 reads CASSYSGVNTGELFF. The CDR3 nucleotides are TGTGCCAGCAGCTATTCGGGTGTTAACACCGGGGAGCTGTTTTTT.

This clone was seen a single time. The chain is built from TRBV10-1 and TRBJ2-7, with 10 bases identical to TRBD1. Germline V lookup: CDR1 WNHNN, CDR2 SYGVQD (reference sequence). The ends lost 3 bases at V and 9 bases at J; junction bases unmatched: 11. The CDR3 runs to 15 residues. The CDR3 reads CASSDNLEDRGGQYF. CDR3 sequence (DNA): TGCGCCAGCAGTGATAACCTCGAGGACAGGGGGGGGCAGTACTTC.

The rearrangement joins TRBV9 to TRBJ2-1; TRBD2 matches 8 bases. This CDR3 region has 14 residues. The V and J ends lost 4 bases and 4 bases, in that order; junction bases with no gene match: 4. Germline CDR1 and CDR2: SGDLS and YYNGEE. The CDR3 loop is CASSPTSGYNEQFF. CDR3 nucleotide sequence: TGTGCCAGCAGCCCTACTAGCGGTTACAATGAGCAGTTCTTC.